Sequencing of this TCR beta chain was carried out in a study of post-analysis software for immune sequencing data. As for the study in general: Secondary progressive, relapsing-remitting and progressive-relapsing multiple sclerosis were among the included disease courses.

On this clonotype: The target antigen is unknown.

The authors incorporated unique molecular identifiers into the TCR beta cDNA libraries. MiXCR was run by TCRdb on the PCR reads, yielding one entry per CDR3 protein. This table has about 820,000 distinct CDR3 sequences, roughly 50% appearing once. Findings and caveats of the study: Analysis by F measure revealed that same-batch samples clustered strongly together. Controls significantly exceeded multiple sclerosis patients in normalized Chao1 diversity.

This receptor was obtained from a girl between 5 and 17 years old with multiple sclerosis. The specimen sequenced was blood.

The CDR3 loop reads CASMPPAGTGPYEQYF. For the CDR3, the DNA is TGTGCCAGCATGCCCCCTGCCGGGACAGGGCCCTACGAGCAGTACTTC. This chain uses TRBV6-5 with TRBJ2-7, with 9 bases that match TRBD1. Trimming took 7 bases from V and 2 from J; bases not matched to a gene: 12. The CDR3 loop spans 16 amino acids. CDR1 and CDR2 (germline): MNHEY, SVGAGI.